Included here is one T cell receptor (beta chain) sequence, with context. Its antigen remains unidentified. Within one base of it there is no much larger clone, and no base qualities were kept. The sample belongs to a study of cytomegalovirus exposure and HLA in healthy donors (dated by TCRdb to about 2017). Background for the entire study: An earlier analysis of 550 to 700 of the donors reported 276 Gb of sequence data and 117 million unique TCR beta sequences from approximately 180 million T cells. An earlier analysis of around 540 of the donors applied high-throughput TCR beta sequencing to assess whether each TCR beta V gene segment acted as functional or pseudogenic. Genome-wide SNP genotypes for about 55% of the 666 donors were used in a later genetic analysis, which treated that subset as a discovery cohort. Rather than using new phenotypic data, the later analysis identified candidate immune exposures from TCR beta sequences and from how often those sequences occurred across donors. The genetic ancestry cluster associated with self-reported Caucasian donors included approximately 85% of the roughly 400 genotyped donors. Typing coverage differed by locus: A, B, C, DRB1 and DQB1 were typed in roughly 620-630 donors, DQA1 in about 560, DPA1 in 600 to 610, and DPB1 in around 440. Donor age, sex, ethnicity and CMV serostatus were compiled alongside the repertoire data. To study patterns of TCR occurrence, a later analysis re-analyzed previously published TCR beta repertoires from more than 550 donors and added high-resolution HLA genotyping. Besides the first cohort of about 730 subjects, a separate validation cohort made up of roughly 120 different subjects was used. The study aimed to test whether cataloging public T cell receptors could reveal signatures of past pathogen exposure. The study combined high-throughput TCR immunosequencing, statistical association of individual TCRs with disease status, and machine learning to predict cytomegalovirus infection status. HLA typing included class I and class II loci at four-digit resolution. Four or five DR-DQ haplotypes were handled as single units for association and clustering because linkage in the cohort was strong. Among about 360 genotyped donors of the cohort, an average of approximately 240,000 unique TCR beta nucleotide sequences were sequenced per donor, around 18% of them non-productive. An early release that covered about 640 HLA-typed donors contained about 300 gigabases of sequencing data and roughly 84 million unique TCR sequences. The T cell repertoires of under 750 subjects were profiled by immunosequencing and related to cytomegalovirus serostatus. Every repertoire in the discovery cohort had been generated on one and the same sequencing platform. Here is what the overall study found, with its caveats: A later analysis found that TCR association rates varied across HLA loci, with DRB1 alleles showing the most associated TCRs and HLA-C alleles the fewest. A later analysis reported that several top co-occurrence clusters appeared linked to parvovirus B19, influenza, CMV and Epstein-Barr virus. While some public TCRs were present in many individuals, most TCR sequences turned up only very rarely across donors. The 87-base-pair reads could not distinguish some IMGT-functional V segments, including TRBV6-2 and TRBV6-3, so those segments were excluded. The classifier was reported to diagnose cytomegalovirus status with high specificity and sensitivity in both the original cohort and the validation cohort. A group of highly shared sequence variants was considered likely to be a technical artifact of the sequencing pipeline. It was suggested by the authors that the approach could potentially be generalized to other disease states and immunological phenotypes. A few of the identified cytomegalovirus-associated TCR beta chains were confirmed in vitro to be specific for cytomegalovirus antigens. Only TCR beta chains were sequenced in this cohort, and the absence of alpha or paired-chain data limited detectable features. In a later analysis, around 15,000 TCR beta sequences were associated with specific HLA alleles at a false discovery rate of 0.05. The study gave a list of 150 to 200 TCR beta chains associated with cytomegalovirus. In an earlier analysis of about 600 of the donors, most TCR beta V segments appeared in productive rearrangements about 87% or about 30% of the time, broadly matching IMGT annotations. HLA typing was unavailable for some donors at each locus, so association tests used only the typed subset. Compared with equally common non-associated chains, HLA-associated TCR beta chains in a later analysis were more clonally expanded and had lower generation probabilities. A later analysis found that most CMV-associated TCR beta chains appeared HLA-restricted, with HLA associations seemingly driven largely by CMV exposure. The presence/absence analyses assumed that sequencing depth was roughly uniform across donors, and that assumption may not be true. CMV serostatus was the only immune exposure information available for the cohort. Linkage disequilibrium might explain the correlated functional status among segregating V segments, but an unknown experimental factor could not be excluded. A later genetic analysis reported fewer N-insertions in productive TCRs among donors in an Asian-associated ancestry cluster than the roughly 700-donor mean. A further reported finding was that TCR beta sequences accurately predicted the HLA-A and HLA-B alleles for most subjects in the first cohort. When HLA alleles, especially DR and DQ, strongly co-occurred, attributing TCR associations to individual alleles was difficult. In a later genetic analysis, a missense DCLRE1C variant was associated with V-gene and J-gene trimming of TCR beta chains, and the association was replicated in an independent cohort. Over 15 rarely observed V segments, including chromosome 9 orphons, were excluded from the earlier analysis of about 610 of the donors because counts were too low.

Reading the germline V gene (reference sequence) gives CDR1 SGHNT and CDR2 YYREEE. V loses 0 bases, J loses 3 bases, and the germline ends lie 12 bases apart. The CDR3 covers 16 residues, taking in both the cysteine and the phenylalanine. Just the 48-base CDR3 DNA is kept, in frame starting at base 1. The cohort was made up of around 720 healthy bone marrow donors. At the time of sampling, all cohort members were nominally healthy, though unrecorded immune exposures were likely present. The donor was CMV seronegative and belonged to the group of more than 300 seronegative cohort members. A peripheral blood sample was collected from each donor, and TCR beta sequencing was performed on peripheral blood mononuclear cells. Genomic DNA extraction from the blood cell samples was performed with the Qiagen DNeasy Blood Extraction Kit. Libraries were constructed by the immunoSEQ multiplex PCR assay. The multiplex PCR relied on a mix of 60 forward primers for TCR Vbeta segments and 13 reverse primers for TCR Jbeta segments. The CDR3 region of rearranged TCR beta genes was amplified from genomic DNA with a multiplex PCR assay. On the Illumina HiSeq System, the amplified TCR beta libraries were sequenced as 87-base-pair reads. As for how the authors treated the data: A later analysis tallied 75 million to 95 million unique TCR beta chains across the 660 or so repertoires, and some 10 million of those chains were shared by two or more donors. A nearest-neighbor algorithm error-corrected the raw reads and collapsed the reads into unique sequences, merging closely related sequences to remove PCR and sequencing errors. V, D and J gene segments were assigned by aligning CDR3 sequences to IMGT reference sequences. For a sequence to be retained, a match of at least six nucleotides to both a V gene segment and a J gene segment was required. A rearrangement counted as productive if the CDR3 had no stop codons and remained in frame with V and J, and every other rearrangement counted as non-productive. CDR3 was defined by IMGT convention, running from the second conserved V-encoded cysteine to the conserved J-encoded phenylalanine. The earlier analysis of some 550 of the donors excluded any sequence lacking an unambiguous match to a single V gene segment. In an earlier analysis of 450 to 700 of the donors, V segments were called functional above 56.7% productive rearrangements and were called segregating when the between-donor standard deviation exceeded 5%. A statistical classification framework was built to diagnose cytomegalovirus status from the catalog of TCR beta chain sequences. A later analysis assigned V and J genes by comparing TCR nucleotide sequences with IMGT/GENE-DB human TR gene sequences. Using the TCRdist pipeline, a later analysis assigned CDR3 sequences along with most-parsimonious VDJ recombination scenarios. In a later analysis, each TCR beta chain was defined by its CDR3 amino acid sequence together with its V-gene family, and reads lacking a unique V-gene family were excluded. As a way to deal with suspected cross-contamination and a sequencing artifact, a later analysis dropped approximately 570 nucleotide sequences that were highly shared and had low generation probability. In a later analysis, a clonal expansion index was calculated for each public chain from normalized within-repertoire ranks of inferred template counts. Generation probabilities in a later analysis came from a VDJ recombination model fitted to out-of-frame rearrangements, and those results were checked against IGoR. In a later analysis, hypergeometric tests were used to score TCR-TCR, TCR-HLA and TCR-CMV co-occurrence, with a repertoire-size bias correction applied to TCR pairs. To estimate false discovery rates, a later analysis permuted the HLA or CMV assignments 20 times. In a later analysis, co-occurring TCRs were grouped using DBSCAN, and TCRdist sequence similarity was added for clustering within HLA-allele-positive subsets. For co-occurrence clustering, repertoires with fewer than 30,000 or more than 120,000 public chains were excluded, along with roughly 5 repertoires with anomalous nucleotide sharing. Held by TCRdb, this immuneACCESS table contains in-frame sequences only and omits some clones. Under half of the omission traces to an unresolved V gene where checked; the cause of the rest is unknown. V and J calls and clone size come straight from that table; D and trimming were deduced from the DNA. The sample table records about 180,000 clones; around 77% of these occur just once. The ten most abundant clones make up under 2.5% of the sample.

Sequencing was carried out using PBMCs. The rearranged segments are TRBV5-4 and TRBJ1-4, with TRBD1 perhaps the D gene, on 6 matching bases. This clonotype originated in a man between 60 and 70 years old in good health and CMV-seronegative. The DNA is as follows: TGTGCCAGCAGCTTGGATGGACAGCAGGCTAATGAAAAACTGTTTTTT. This encodes CASSLDGQQANEKLFF. Where the CDR3 stops, the reference TRBV5-4 and TRBJ1-4 genes take over; the full variable domain is ETGVTQSPTHLIKTRGQQVTLRCSSQSGHNTVSWYQQALGQGPQFIFQYYREEENGRGNFPPRFSGLQFPNYSSELNVNALELDDSALYLCASSLDGQQANEKLFFGSGTQLSVL.